This TCR beta chain was retrieved from a study of blood T cell repertoires in COVID-19. The CDR3 loop spans 15 amino acids. V lost 0 bases, J lost 4 bases, and 9 bases lay in between. CDR1 and CDR2 from the germline V gene are SGHVS and FQNEAQ. TCRdb keeps only in-frame clones here, not all; method: immunoSEQ multiplex PCR. The sample lists under 70,000 clones, 70% to 75% occurring once. Sequencing input: peripheral blood. The sequence derives from a woman in her 70s with acute or convalescent COVID-19. This sequence joins TRBV7-8 and TRBJ2-2; tentatively, D is TRBD2 (6 bases). Here the CDR3 DNA reads TGTGCCAGCAGCTTAGCGTTGGGGGGCACCGGGGAGCTGTTTTTT. This gives the protein CASSLALGGTGELFF.